These 15 T cell receptor beta chains originate from one sample sequenced in a study of OX40 agonist ivuxolimab in advanced cancers. TCRdb's copy holds only in-frame clones and misses some; the assay was immunoSEQ multiplex PCR. The sample consists of 98,000 or so clones, roughly 95% of them appearing once. Sequencing was performed on CD4+ or CD8+ T cells sorted from blood, taken in a trial of the OX40 agonist ivuxolimab. The source is an adult with an advanced solid tumor such as melanoma, head and neck, liver or kidney cancer.

The CDR3 sequence: CASTVDPQETQYF. CDR3 in DNA: TGTGCCAGCACCGTGGATCCACAAGAGACCCAGTACTTC. The chain is built from TRBV6-5 and TRBJ2-5; D is unclear. Trimming removed 7 bases from V and 2 bases from J, with 11 bases in between. CDR1 and CDR2 from the germline V gene are MNHEY and SVGAGI. This CDR3 is built from 13 residues.

The chain links TRBV7-3 to TRBJ2-7, with 9 nucleotides matching TRBD2. The germline gives CDR1 SGHTA, CDR2 FQGTGA. The V segment lost 0 bases and the J segment 3 bases; nucleotides outside the gene matches: 6. This CDR3 has 16 residues. The CDR3 spells CASSLTGASGNYEQYF. The CDR3 DNA is TGTGCCAGCAGCTTAACGGGGGCTAGCGGGAACTACGAGCAGTACTTC.

This chain uses TRBV7-2 with TRBJ1-2; no clear D gene. Deletions cut 3 bases from V and 3 bases from J, with 8 bases between. There are 13 residues in the CDR3. Germline values: CDR1 SGHTA, CDR2 FQGNSA. The CDR3 is CASSLTGYYGYTF. In DNA form, the CDR3 reads TGTGCCAGCAGCTTGACGGGCTACTATGGCTACACCTTC.

This clone was counted a single time. This rearrangement joins TRBV5-6 to TRBJ1-5; 8 nucleotides match TRBD1. The J segment lost 1 base and the V segment lost 3 bases, leaving 3 bases of the junction unmatched. Looked up from germline, CDR1 is SGHDT and CDR2 is YYEEEE. CDR3 length: 15 amino acids. The CDR3 reads CASSSDRGSNQPQHF. The CDR3 nucleotides read TGTGCCAGCAGCTCTGACAGGGGAAGCAATCAGCCCCAGCATTTT.

The chain links TRBV28 to TRBJ1-1; the D is unclear. Per the germline V gene, CDR1 is MDHEN and CDR2 is SYDVKM. V was pared by 8 bases and J by 0 bases, with 7 bases between. The length of the CDR3 is 12 residues. CDR3 coding DNA: TGTGCCAGCGCTCAGCTGAACACTGAAGCTTTCTTT. As protein: CASAQLNTEAFF. Complete variable domain (other parts from reference TRBV28 and TRBJ1-1): DVKVTQSSRYLVKRTGEKVFLECVQDMDHENMFWYRQDPGLGLRLIYFSYDVKMKEKGDIPEGYSVSREKKERFSLILESASTNQTSMYLCASAQLNTEAFFGQGTRLTVV.

This clone came up once. V usage is TRBV27 and J usage is TRBJ2-1; 12 bases map to TRBD2. CDR3 length: 16 residues. With V trimmed by 5 bases and J by 8 bases, 10 bases remained unmatched. Germline V gene data show CDR1 as MNHEY and CDR2 as SMNVEV (reference sequence). DNA for the CDR3: TGTGCCAGCAGTCCACGGCTAGCGGGGGGGCCGGATGAGCAGTTCTTC. This codes for CASSPRLAGGPDEQFF.

This chain connects TRBV19 to TRBJ1-3, with D perhaps TRBD1 (5 bases). The V and J ends lost 7 bases and 2 bases respectively, with 12 bases between them. The CDR3 runs 14 residues. Germline-derived CDR1 and CDR2 are LNHDA and SQIVND (reference sequence). Here the CDR3 reads CASTSQGAGNTIYF. CDR3 in DNA: TGTGCCAGTACGAGCCAGGGAGCTGGAAACACCATATATTTT.

The gene calls are TRBV30 and TRBJ2-2; the match to TRBD2 covers 11 bases. Trimming at V came to 1 base and at J to 3 bases, leaving 4 bases not matched to a gene. The CDR3 spans 16 residues. In germline, CDR1 is GTSNPN, CDR2 SVGIG (reference sequence). The CDR3 protein is CAWSGGTSGYTGELFF. The CDR3 nucleotides read TGTGCCTGGAGTGGCGGGACTAGCGGATACACCGGGGAGCTGTTTTTT.

The chain links TRBV9 to TRBJ1-5; perhaps TRBD1 as D (6 bases). This CDR3 is 15 amino acids long. CDR1 is SGDLS, CDR2 YYNGEE, per germline. With 4 bases removed from V and 3 bases from J, the gap between germline ends came to 14 bases. CDR3 DNA: TGTGCCAGCAGCCTACAGGGAAGTTACAATCAGCCCCAGCATTTT. Its translation is CASSLQGSYNQPQHF.

This clone was found once. The rearrangement joins TRBV27 to TRBJ2-5; D unresolved. The assigned J gene may be wrong: the sequence end matches TRBJ2-7 better. The length of the CDR3 is 12 residues. CDR1 is MNHEY and CDR2 is SMNVEV in the germline V gene (reference sequence). CDR3: CASSLDSYEQYF. In DNA, the CDR3 is TGTGCCAGCAGTTTGGACTCCTACGAGCAGTACTTC.

A few counts support this clone. The chain joins TRBV5-1 to TRBJ1-5; D uncertain. This CDR3 has 13 residues. The V end lost 0 bases, the J end lost 3 bases, and 4 bases lay between the germline ends. CDR1 is SGHRS, CDR2 YFSETQ, per germline. The CDR3 region is CASSLDVNQPQHF. The CDR3, as DNA: TGCGCCAGCAGCTTGGATGTCAATCAGCCCCAGCATTTT.

The J gene is TRBJ2-7, the V gene TRBV27; D perhaps matches TRBD1 (5 bases). The CDR3 is made up of 16 amino acids. Trimming removed 3 bases at V and 2 bases at J, with 17 bases between. Germline V gene lookup returns CDR1 MNHEY and CDR2 SMNVEV (reference sequence). The CDR3 protein is CASSFMGRSFPYEQYF. The CDR3, as DNA: TGTGCCAGCAGTTTTATGGGGCGCAGTTTCCCCTACGAGCAGTACTTC.

The V and J genes are TRBV10-3 and TRBJ1-1; TRBD1 agrees at 7 bases. V dropped 11 bases and J dropped 1; count of bases not matched to a gene: 7. The CDR3 is made up of 13 amino acids. Germline CDR1 reads ENHRY; CDR2 reads SYGVKD. The CDR3 protein is CAASQGPNTEAFF. The CDR3 DNA reads as TGTGCCGCCTCACAGGGGCCGAACACTGAAGCTTTCTTT.

The chain has TRBV6-6 and TRBJ2-7, with 9 bases matching TRBD1. Per the germline V gene, CDR1 is MNHNY and CDR2 is SVGAGI (reference sequence). The CDR3 loop spans 14 amino acids. Unmatched junction bases numbered 4, after V lost 5 bases and J lost 2 bases. CDR3 bases: TGTGCCAGCAGTCTACAGGGGGCCCCCTACGAGCAGTACTTC. Translation: CASSLQGAPYEQYF.

The chain carries TRBV7-2 and TRBJ2-1, with D tentatively TRBD1 (6 bases). CDR1 is SGHTA and CDR2 is FQGNSA in the germline V gene. This CDR3 contains 12 residues. V dropped 4 bases and J dropped 7 bases, with 8 bases sitting between them. CDR3 residues: CASSSRGNEQFF. Written as DNA, the CDR3 is TGTGCCAGCAGCTCCAGGGGAAATGAGCAGTTCTTC.